The clone carrying this T cell receptor beta chain was seen at least ten times. The junction had 9 bases not matched to a gene; V was cut back by 6 bases and J by 8 bases. This CDR3 region has 13 residues. CDR1 and CDR2 (germline): MNHEY, SVGAGI. The data were obtained in a study of blood T cell repertoires in COVID-19. Patients of the Seattle cohort, enrolled during active infection, were followed longitudinally. Data came from immunoSEQ multiplex PCR; TCRdb stores just in-frame clones and leaves some out. The table records about 340,000 clones, 88% of them present only once. The chain is built from TRBV6-5 and TRBJ1-2, with 7 bases identical to TRBD1. This sequence was found in a woman in her sixties or seventies with COVID-19, enrolled during active disease. The sequencing sample was made of peripheral blood. The DNA for the CDR3 is TGTGCCAGCAGCGTAGGGACAGATCAAGGCTACACCTTC. Amino acid sequence: CASSVGTDQGYTF.